Shown below are 8 T cell receptor beta chains from a single sample sequenced in a study of beta chain features in type 1 diabetes. Of the isolated RNA, all was reverse transcribed, and so the sequenced material was expressed TCRB transcripts. Assay: immunoSEQ multiplex PCR; the TCRdb copy retains only in-frame clones and omits some. The sample lists more than 300,000 clones; roughly 12% were seen once. Sequencing input: naive CD4+ T cells from blood. The receptors were sampled from a man between 18 and 29 years old in good health.

This chain joins TRBV20-1 and TRBJ1-2; D is uncertain. Germline CDR1 is DFQATT and CDR2 is SNEGSKA (reference sequence). The CDR3 is 11 residues long. V lost 2 bases and J 6 bases, leaving 7 bases between the germline ends. CDR3 region: CSARSGNGYTF. The CDR3 DNA follows: TGCAGTGCTAGATCGGGGAATGGCTACACCTTC.

V gene TRBV7-2 combines with J gene TRBJ2-2; 10 nucleotides agree with TRBD2. CDR1 and CDR2 from the germline V gene are SGHTA and FQGNSA. This CDR3 region has 14 residues. Germline trimming cut 6 bases from V and 7 bases from J; bases unmatched to any gene: 5. The CDR3 reads CASSLSGRVGELFF. The CDR3 bases are TGTGCCAGCAGTCTGAGCGGGAGGGTCGGGGAGCTGTTTTTT.

This clone was detected only a few times. As DNA, the CDR3 is TGCGCCAGCAGCTCGGGAGGGGGCTCTAACTATGGCTACACCTTC. It encodes CASSSGGGSNYGYTF. The rearrangement uses TRBV5-1 and TRBJ1-2; 7 bases line up with TRBD1. V trimming: 3 bases; J trimming: 0 bases; junction bases outside the gene matches: 5. CDR1 is SGHRS and CDR2 is YFSETQ in the germline V gene. The CDR3 is 15 amino acids.

V is TRBV7-6 and J is TRBJ2-1; D is perhaps TRBD1 (5 bases). Germline CDR1 is SGHVS and CDR2 is FNYEAQ. This CDR3 spans 16 amino acids. Deletions cut 2 bases from V and 7 bases from J, with 18 bases between. The CDR3 bases are TGTGCCAGCAGCTTAAAGGGGCAGGCAGTGTTGAATGAGCAGTTCTTC. It codes for CASSLKGQAVLNEQFF.

This clone has more than one count but fewer than ten. The chain carries TRBV28 and TRBJ2-7; 7 positions match TRBD1. The CDR3 loop spans 16 amino acids. V shed 5 bases, J shed 3 bases, and the junction held 13 bases outside the gene matches. Germline V gives CDR1 MDHEN, CDR2 SYDVKM. The CDR3 is CASSPPDRAGVYEQYF. The CDR3 region has the DNA TGTGCCAGCAGTCCTCCAGACAGGGCAGGCGTCTACGAGCAGTACTTC.

The CDR3 DNA reads TGCGCCAGCAGCGCAGCGGGAAGTAGAGCGAACGAGCAGTACTTC. Protein product: CASSAAGSRANEQYF. The chain carries TRBV5-1 and TRBJ2-7; TRBD2 aligns across 7 bases. CDR3 size: 15 residues. Germline V gene lookup returns CDR1 SGHRS and CDR2 YFSETQ. With 4 bases clipped from V and 5 bases from J, the junction kept 12 bases outside the gene matches.

V usage is TRBV9 and J usage is TRBJ2-1; TRBD2 aligns across 8 bases. Germline CDR1 and CDR2: SGDLS and YYNGEE. This CDR3 has 15 amino acids. The V gene end was trimmed by 0 bases and the J gene end by 5 bases; junction bases not matched to a gene: 4. CDR3 amino acids: CASSVVDGGDNEQFF. In DNA, the CDR3 is TGTGCCAGCAGCGTAGTAGACGGGGGGGACAATGAGCAGTTCTTC.

This clone came up a few times. V and J are TRBV5-4 and TRBJ2-4, with 8 bases fitting TRBD1. Germline lookup yields CDR1 SGHNT and CDR2 YYREEE (reference sequence). V shed 3 bases, J shed 11 bases, and the junction held 13 bases outside the gene matches. CDR3 length: 15 residues. CDR3: CASSSTRGLASFQYF. CDR3 sequence (DNA): TGTGCCAGCAGCTCTACCAGGGGGCTGGCCTCTTTTCAGTACTTC.